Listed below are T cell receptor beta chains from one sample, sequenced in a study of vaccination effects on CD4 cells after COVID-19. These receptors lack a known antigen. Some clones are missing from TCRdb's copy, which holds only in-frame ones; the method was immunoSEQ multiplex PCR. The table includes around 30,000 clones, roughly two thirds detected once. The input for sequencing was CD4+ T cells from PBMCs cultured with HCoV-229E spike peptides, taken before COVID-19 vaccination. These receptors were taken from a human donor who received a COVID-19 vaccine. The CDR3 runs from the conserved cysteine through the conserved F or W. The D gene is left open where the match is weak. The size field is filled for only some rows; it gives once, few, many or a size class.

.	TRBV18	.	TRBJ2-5	CASSLGTLLQETQYF	TGTGCCAGCTCGCTCGGGACCCTTCTTCAAGAGACCCAGTACTTC
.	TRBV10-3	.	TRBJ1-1	CAISEGVKLAEAFF	TGTGCCATCAGTGAGGGGGTGAAATTGGCTGAAGCTTTCTTT
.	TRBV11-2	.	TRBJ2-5	CASSPSGKETQYF	TGTGCCAGCTCTCCATCGGGGAAAGAGACCCAGTACTTC
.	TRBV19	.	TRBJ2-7	CASTPYLGASYEQYF	TGTGCCAGTACTCCCTATTTGGGGGCGTCCTACGAGCAGTACTTC
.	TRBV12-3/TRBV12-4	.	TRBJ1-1	CASSQRFTEAFF	TGTGCCAGCAGTCAGAGATTCACTGAAGCTTTCTTT
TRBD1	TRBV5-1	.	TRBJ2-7	CASSGGQAPYEQYF	TGCGCCAGCAGCGGGGGACAGGCCCCCTACGAGCAGTACTTC
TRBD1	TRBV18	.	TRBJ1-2	CASSRSGTGAPNYGYTF	TGTGCCAGCTCACGATCCGGGACAGGGGCCCCTAACTATGGCTACACCTTC
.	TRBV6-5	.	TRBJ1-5	CASRSDSPQPQHF	TGTGCCAGCAGATCGGACAGTCCCCAGCCCCAGCATTTT
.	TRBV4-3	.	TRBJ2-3	CASSQEFSSTGVDTQYF	TGCGCCAGCAGCCAAGAGTTTTCGAGTACGGGGGTAGATACGCAGTATTTT
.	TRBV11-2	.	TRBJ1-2	CASSSTGPYGYTF	TGTGCCAGCAGCTCAACAGGGCCATATGGCTACACCTTC
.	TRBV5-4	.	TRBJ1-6	CASSSKTDLNSPLHF	TGTGCCAGCAGCTCGAAGACAGATTTAAATTCACCCCTCCACTTT
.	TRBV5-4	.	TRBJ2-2	CASSSSSGGGTGELFF	TGTGCCAGCAGCTCTTCTAGCGGAGGGGGGACCGGGGAGCTGTTTTTT
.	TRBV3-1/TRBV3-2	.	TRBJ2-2	CASSQVSGKTSNTGELFF	TGTGCCAGCAGCCAAGTCTCCGGGAAGACCTCGAACACCGGGGAGCTGTTTTTT
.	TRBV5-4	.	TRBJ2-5	CASSRRGSETQYF	TGTGCCAGCAGCCGCCGGGGGTCTGAGACCCAGTACTTC
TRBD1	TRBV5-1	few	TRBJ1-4	CASSLGQGNEKLFF	TGCGCCAGCAGCTTGGGACAGGGGAATGAAAAACTGTTTTTT
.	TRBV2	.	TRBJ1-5	CASGISRFSNQPQHF	TGTGCCAGCGGGATTTCACGATTTAGCAATCAGCCCCAGCATTTT
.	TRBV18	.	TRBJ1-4	CASSPRGNDEKLFF	TGTGCCAGCTCACCTCGGGGGAATGATGAAAAACTGTTTTTT
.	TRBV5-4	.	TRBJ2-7	CASSLDPISNEQYF	TGTGCCAGCAGCTTGGACCCCATTAGTAACGAGCAGTACTTC
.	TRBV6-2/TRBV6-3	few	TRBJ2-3	CASSYGIPTDTQYF	TGTGCCAGCAGCTATGGGATTCCCACAGATACGCAGTATTTT
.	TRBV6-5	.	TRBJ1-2	CASSFDTYYGYTF	TGTGCCAGCAGTTTCGACACGTACTATGGCTACACCTTC
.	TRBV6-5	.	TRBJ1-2	CASSRRTDSYYGYTF	TGTGCCAGCAGCCGTAGGACAGACTCCTACTATGGCTACACCTTC
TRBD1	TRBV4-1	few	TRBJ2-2	CASSQGQGGYTGELFF	TGCGCCAGCAGCCAGGGACAGGGTGGGTACACCGGGGAGCTGTTTTTT
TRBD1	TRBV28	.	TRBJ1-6	CASSLGQASNSPLHF	TGTGCCAGCAGTTTAGGACAGGCCTCTAATTCACCCCTCCACTTT
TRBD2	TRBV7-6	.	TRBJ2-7	CASSPNTGGPYEQYF	TGTGCCAGCAGCCCTAACACGGGAGGACCCTACGAGCAGTACTTC
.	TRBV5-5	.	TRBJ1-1	CASTPGVVNTEAFF	TGTGCCAGCACCCCCGGGGTGGTGAACACTGAAGCTTTCTTT
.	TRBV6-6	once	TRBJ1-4	CASSYGRRGKLFF	TGTGCCAGCAGTTACGGCCGTAGAGGAAAACTGTTTTTT
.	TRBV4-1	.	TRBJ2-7	CASSQQTGLGEQYF	TGCGCCAGCAGCCAACAAACAGGGTTGGGGGAGCAGTACTTC
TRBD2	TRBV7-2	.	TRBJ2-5	CASSLVGLAGVGETQYF	TGTGCCAGCAGCTTAGTAGGACTAGCGGGAGTTGGGGAGACCCAGTACTTC
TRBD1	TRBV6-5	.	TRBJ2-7	CASSTTGVSYEQYF	TGTGCCAGCAGTACGACAGGGGTCTCCTACGAGCAGTACTTC
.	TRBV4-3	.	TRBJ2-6	CASSQSSGAGANVLTF	TGCGCCAGCAGCCAAAGTAGTGGGGCTGGGGCCAACGTCCTGACTTTC
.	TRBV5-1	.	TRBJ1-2	CASSLRQGQGGYTF	TGCGCCAGCAGCTTACGGCAAGGGCAAGGAGGCTACACCTTC
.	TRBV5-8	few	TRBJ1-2	CASSLTWRNYGYTF	TGTGCCAGCAGCTTGACTTGGCGGAACTATGGCTACACCTTC
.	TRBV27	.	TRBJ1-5	CASSSQSGGQPQHF	TGTGCCAGCAGTTCACAATCCGGGGGTCAGCCCCAGCATTTT
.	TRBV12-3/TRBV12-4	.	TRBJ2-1	CASSPDQYNEQFF	TGTGCCAGCAGCCCTGACCAATACAATGAGCAGTTCTTC
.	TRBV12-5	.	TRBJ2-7	CASGSDTTYEQYF	TGTGCTAGTGGGTCGGACACTACCTACGAGCAGTACTTC
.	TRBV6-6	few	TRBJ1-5	CASSRFLGLGVGNQPQHF	TGTGCCAGCAGTCGATTCTTGGGGTTAGGGGTTGGCAATCAGCCCCAGCATTTT
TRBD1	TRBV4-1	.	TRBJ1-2	CASSPRGGGVTYGYTF	TGCGCCAGCAGCCCGAGGGGAGGGGGCGTGACCTATGGCTACACCTTC
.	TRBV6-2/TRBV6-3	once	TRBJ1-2	CASSWGDGYTF	TGTGCCAGCAGTTGGGGGGACGGCTACACCTTC
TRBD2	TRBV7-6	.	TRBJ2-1	CASSRGLAEYNEQFF	TGTGCCAGCAGCCGTGGACTAGCTGAGTACAATGAGCAGTTCTTC
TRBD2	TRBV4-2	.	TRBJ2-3	CASSQALAGLDTQYF	TGTGCCAGCAGCCAAGCGCTAGCGGGGCTAGATACGCAGTATTTT
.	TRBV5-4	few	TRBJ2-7	CASSSGSGVPYEQYF	TGTGCCAGCAGCTCGGGGTCAGGGGTCCCCTACGAGCAGTACTTC
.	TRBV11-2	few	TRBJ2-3	CASSLVVPSTDTQYF	TGTGCCAGCAGCTTAGTGGTCCCAAGCACAGATACGCAGTATTTT
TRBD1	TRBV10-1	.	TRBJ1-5	CASRDRGDQPQHF	TGCGCCAGCCGGGACAGGGGTGATCAGCCCCAGCATTTT
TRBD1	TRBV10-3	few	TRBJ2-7	CAIREQGAEDEQYF	TGTGCCATCAGGGAACAGGGGGCCGAGGACGAGCAGTACTTC
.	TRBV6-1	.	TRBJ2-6	CASSGLSTSGANVLTF	TGTGCCAGCAGTGGACTATCAACCTCTGGGGCCAACGTCCTGACTTTC
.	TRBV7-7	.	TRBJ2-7	CASSLGPGLYEQYF	TGTGCTAGCAGCTTGGGGCCCGGGCTCTACGAGCAGTACTTC
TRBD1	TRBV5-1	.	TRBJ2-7	CASSLVGTGFYEQYF	TGCGCCAGCAGCTTGGTTGGGACAGGATTCTACGAGCAGTACTTC
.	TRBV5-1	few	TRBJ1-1	CASSVTQGDTEAFF	TGCGCCAGCAGCGTAACACAGGGAGACACTGAAGCTTTCTTT